The rows below give T cell receptor beta chains drawn from one sample of a study of blood T cell repertoires in COVID-19. Sequencing was performed with immunoSEQ multiplex PCR; in TCRdb, only in-frame clones are kept and a portion is missing. Of some 300,000 clones in the sample, nearly 90% were seen once. Specimen: PBMCs or T cells enriched from blood (not recorded which). These receptors were taken from a woman aged 30 to 39 who had recovered from COVID-19. CDR3s include the opening cysteine and the closing phenylalanine or tryptophan. A D gene is named only where the DNA matches it firmly. Clone sizes are given selectively: once, few, many, or a class where the clone is expanded.

v_gene: TRBV3-1/TRBV3-2; d_gene: TRBD2; j_gene: TRBJ2-7; abundance: NA; len: 16; CDR3nt: TGTGCCAGCAGCCAGCCCACTAGCGGGAGGGCTTACGAGCAGTACTTC; CDR3aa: CASSQPTSGRAYEQYF
v_gene: TRBV19; d_gene: TRBD1; j_gene: TRBJ2-6; abundance: NA; len: 15; CDR3nt: TGTGCCAGCCAGACAGGGAGCTCTGGGGCCAACGTCCTGACTTTC; CDR3aa: CASQTGSSGANVLTF
v_gene: TRBV23-1; d_gene: TRBD1; j_gene: TRBJ2-7; abundance: NA; len: 15; CDR3nt: TGCGCCAGCACTTCGGACAGGAGAACGTTCTACGAGCAGTACTTC; CDR3aa: CASTSDRRTFYEQYF
v_gene: TRBV5-1; d_gene: NA; j_gene: TRBJ2-5; abundance: NA; len: 13; CDR3nt: TGCGCCAGCAGCTTGGTTTCGGAAGAGACCCAGTACTTC; CDR3aa: CASSLVSEETQYF
v_gene: TRBV5-4; d_gene: NA; j_gene: TRBJ2-1; abundance: NA; len: 15; CDR3nt: TGTGCCAGCAGCTTGGAATTCGGGTCCTACAATGAGCAGTTCTTC; CDR3aa: CASSLEFGSYNEQFF
v_gene: TRBV9; d_gene: TRBD2; j_gene: TRBJ2-7; abundance: once; len: 14; CDR3nt: TGTGCCAGCAGCGCGGCTAGCGGGCCCTACGAGCAGTACTTC; CDR3aa: CASSAASGPYEQYF
v_gene: TRBV4-1; d_gene: TRBD1; j_gene: TRBJ1-2; abundance: NA; len: 15; CDR3nt: TGCGCCAGCAGCCCTCAGGGGGCGGGTTCCTATGGCTACACCTTC; CDR3aa: CASSPQGAGSYGYTF
v_gene: TRBV10-3; d_gene: NA; j_gene: TRBJ2-3; abundance: NA; len: 12; CDR3nt: TGTGCCATCAGTGCCAACACAGATACGCAGTATTTT; CDR3aa: CAISANTDTQYF
v_gene: TRBV29-1; d_gene: TRBD1; j_gene: TRBJ1-5; abundance: NA; len: 17; CDR3nt: TGCAGCGTCAAAGCCGGACAGGGGGACAATAGCAATCAGCCCCAGCATTTT; CDR3aa: CSVKAGQGDNSNQPQHF
v_gene: TRBV28; d_gene: NA; j_gene: TRBJ1-6; abundance: NA; len: 17; CDR3nt: TGTGCCAGCAGGATTAGGCTGGCAGGGCTTTGGAATTCACCCCTCCACTTT; CDR3aa: CASRIRLAGLWNSPLHF
v_gene: TRBV5-1; d_gene: TRBD2; j_gene: TRBJ2-7; abundance: NA; len: 16; CDR3nt: TGCGCCAGCAGCTTGGGGGTGCGACTAGCGGGAGACGAGCAGTACTTC; CDR3aa: CASSLGVRLAGDEQYF
v_gene: TRBV28; d_gene: TRBD1; j_gene: TRBJ1-1; abundance: NA; len: 14; CDR3nt: TGTGCCAGCAGTCTTGGACAGGGGGGCACTGAAGCTTTCTTT; CDR3aa: CASSLGQGGTEAFF
v_gene: TRBV30; d_gene: NA; j_gene: TRBJ1-5; abundance: NA; len: 17; CDR3nt: TGTGCCTGGAGTGGAATTGGAGGGTCGGGGGGTAGTCAGCCCCAGCATTTT; CDR3aa: CAWSGIGGSGGSQPQHF
v_gene: TRBV2; d_gene: TRBD1; j_gene: TRBJ1-2; abundance: NA; len: 17; CDR3nt: TGTGCCAGCAGCGGCGGAGGGTGGACAGGAGCTAACTATGGCTACACCTTC; CDR3aa: CASSGGGWTGANYGYTF
v_gene: TRBV19; d_gene: NA; j_gene: TRBJ1-5; abundance: NA; len: 14; CDR3nt: TGTGCCAGTAGCCATTTCAGTAGCAATCAGCCCCAGCATTTT; CDR3aa: CASSHFSSNQPQHF
v_gene: TRBV9; d_gene: TRBD1; j_gene: TRBJ2-5; abundance: NA; len: 18; CDR3nt: TGTGCCAGCAGCGCTCGAGCCGGGACAGGGGGCTTCGGGGAGACCCAGTACTTC; CDR3aa: CASSARAGTGGFGETQYF
v_gene: TRBV5-4; d_gene: NA; j_gene: TRBJ2-2; abundance: NA; len: 15; CDR3nt: TGTGCCAGCAGCTTGCAACAGCAAAACACCGGGGAGCTGTTTTTT; CDR3aa: CASSLQQQNTGELFF
v_gene: TRBV5-1; d_gene: TRBD1; j_gene: TRBJ1-1; abundance: NA; len: 16; CDR3nt: TGCGCCAGCAAGACGGACAGGGGGCTTCTGAACACTGAAGCTTTCTTT; CDR3aa: CASKTDRGLLNTEAFF
v_gene: TRBV24-1; d_gene: TRBD1; j_gene: TRBJ1-5; abundance: NA; len: 15; CDR3nt: TGTGCCACCAGTGAAGACAGGGGCCCCAATCAGCCCCAGCATTTT; CDR3aa: CATSEDRGPNQPQHF
v_gene: TRBV5-4; d_gene: NA; j_gene: TRBJ1-1; abundance: NA; len: 18; CDR3nt: TGTGCCAGCAGCTTGATAGTATTGGTCGGGGGGAGCGGACCTGAAGCTTTCTTT; CDR3aa: CASSLIVLVGGSGPEAFF
v_gene: TRBV27; d_gene: NA; j_gene: TRBJ1-1; abundance: NA; len: 13; CDR3nt: TGTGCCAGCAGTCTACTCATGAACACTGAAGCTTTCTTT; CDR3aa: CASSLLMNTEAFF
v_gene: TRBV13; d_gene: TRBD1; j_gene: TRBJ1-2; abundance: NA; len: 14; CDR3nt: TGTGCCAGCAGCTTGGGACAGGGGGTATATGGCTACACCTTC; CDR3aa: CASSLGQGVYGYTF
v_gene: TRBV20-1; d_gene: NA; j_gene: TRBJ1-4; abundance: NA; len: 13; CDR3nt: TGCAGTGCTAGTAGGGGGGGTTATGAAAAACTGTTTTTT; CDR3aa: CSASRGGYEKLFF
v_gene: TRBV28; d_gene: TRBD2; j_gene: TRBJ2-1; abundance: NA; len: 16; CDR3nt: TGTGCCAGCAGTTCGCTAGCGGGGAACTCCTACAATGAGCAGTTCTTC; CDR3aa: CASSSLAGNSYNEQFF
v_gene: TRBV7-6; d_gene: NA; j_gene: TRBJ1-6; abundance: NA; len: 14; CDR3nt: TGTGCCAGCAGCCCCAGACAGGCTAATTCACCCCTCCACTTT; CDR3aa: CASSPRQANSPLHF
v_gene: TRBV7-9; d_gene: NA; j_gene: TRBJ1-1; abundance: NA; len: 15; CDR3nt: TGTGCCAGCAGCTTAGATACAGCCATGAACACTGAAGCTTTCTTT; CDR3aa: CASSLDTAMNTEAFF
v_gene: TRBV6-5; d_gene: NA; j_gene: TRBJ1-1; abundance: NA; len: 14; CDR3nt: TGTGCCAGCAGTTACTCTGGAGGGGTCACTGAAGCTTTCTTT; CDR3aa: CASSYSGGVTEAFF
v_gene: TRBV7-2; d_gene: TRBD1; j_gene: TRBJ1-6; abundance: NA; len: 17; CDR3nt: TGTGCCAGCAGCCCAGGACAGGGCAGCTCCTATAATTCACCCCTCCACTTT; CDR3aa: CASSPGQGSSYNSPLHF
v_gene: TRBV7-2; d_gene: TRBD1; j_gene: TRBJ1-1; abundance: NA; len: 18; CDR3nt: TGTGCCAGCAGCTACCTTGGACAGGGGTTGACGGTGAAGACTGAAGCTTTCTTT; CDR3aa: CASSYLGQGLTVKTEAFF
v_gene: TRBV11-2; d_gene: NA; j_gene: TRBJ2-5; abundance: NA; len: 13; CDR3nt: TGTGCCAGCAGCTTCGTTTTTAAGCGGACCCAGTACTTC; CDR3aa: CASSFVFKRTQYF
v_gene: TRBV7-3; d_gene: TRBD2; j_gene: TRBJ2-1; abundance: NA; len: 21; CDR3nt: TGTGCCAGCAGCCCCAGCATGATATTAGCGGGACGTTTCAGCTCCTACAATGAGCAGTTCTTC; CDR3aa: CASSPSMILAGRFSSYNEQFF
v_gene: TRBV5-6; d_gene: TRBD2; j_gene: TRBJ2-1; abundance: NA; len: 16; CDR3nt: TGTGCCAGCAGCTCCCAAACTAGCGGGGCTTACAATGAGCAGTTCTTC; CDR3aa: CASSSQTSGAYNEQFF
v_gene: TRBV7-8; d_gene: NA; j_gene: TRBJ2-3; abundance: once; len: 13; CDR3nt: TGTGCCAGCAGCTCATCACCGGGACTTTCGCAGTATTTT; CDR3aa: CASSSSPGLSQYF
v_gene: TRBV28; d_gene: NA; j_gene: TRBJ2-2; abundance: NA; len: 15; CDR3nt: TGTGCCAGCAGGGGAAGGGGCCGTGGGACCGGGGAGCTGTTTTTT; CDR3aa: CASRGRGRGTGELFF
v_gene: TRBV3-1/TRBV3-2; d_gene: NA; j_gene: TRBJ2-2; abundance: NA; len: 14; CDR3nt: TGTGCCAGCAGCCAAACAGGGAAGACCGGGGAGCTGTTTTTT; CDR3aa: CASSQTGKTGELFF
v_gene: TRBV7-9; d_gene: NA; j_gene: TRBJ2-7; abundance: few; len: 13; CDR3nt: TGTGCCAGCAGCTTAGTATTTCCCCACGAGCAGTACTTC; CDR3aa: CASSLVFPHEQYF
v_gene: TRBV5-8; d_gene: NA; j_gene: TRBJ1-6; abundance: NA; len: 17; CDR3nt: TGTGCCAGCAGCTTCCCCAGGGATTCCTCCTATAATTCACCCCTCCACTTT; CDR3aa: CASSFPRDSSYNSPLHF
v_gene: TRBV4-1; d_gene: NA; j_gene: TRBJ1-6; abundance: NA; len: 16; CDR3nt: TGCGCCAGCAGCCAAGAATTTGGGACAAGCGCTTCACCCCTCCACTTT; CDR3aa: CASSQEFGTSASPLHF
v_gene: TRBV18; d_gene: NA; j_gene: TRBJ1-1; abundance: few; len: 17; CDR3nt: TGTGCCAGCTCACCGGGCCGAACGACCTCAGGGTGGACTGAAGCTTTCTTT; CDR3aa: CASSPGRTTSGWTEAFF
v_gene: TRBV14; d_gene: NA; j_gene: TRBJ2-7; abundance: NA; len: 15; CDR3nt: TGTGCCAGCAGCGTAGGACTTGTCCCCGTCTACGAGCAGTACTTC; CDR3aa: CASSVGLVPVYEQYF
v_gene: TRBV2; d_gene: TRBD2; j_gene: TRBJ2-5; abundance: NA; len: 15; CDR3nt: TGTGCCAGCAGTGAACCTAGCGGAGATCAAGAGACCCAGTACTTC; CDR3aa: CASSEPSGDQETQYF
v_gene: TRBV7-9; d_gene: TRBD1; j_gene: TRBJ2-5; abundance: NA; len: 14; CDR3nt: TGTGCCAGCAGCTTTCAGGGGGTACGGGAGACCCAGTACTTC; CDR3aa: CASSFQGVRETQYF
v_gene: TRBV10-3; d_gene: TRBD1; j_gene: TRBJ2-7; abundance: once; len: 14; CDR3nt: TGTGCCATCAGGGGACAGGGGGCCGGCTACGAGCAGTACTTC; CDR3aa: CAIRGQGAGYEQYF
v_gene: TRBV6-5; d_gene: NA; j_gene: TRBJ1-5; abundance: NA; len: 12; CDR3nt: TGTGCCAGTAGACAGGCTAATCAGCCCCAGCATTTT; CDR3aa: CASRQANQPQHF
v_gene: TRBV10-3; d_gene: TRBD2; j_gene: TRBJ2-7; abundance: NA; len: 13; CDR3nt: TGTGCCGTCTCCGGGACTAGCGGGAGTTTTTTGTACTTC; CDR3aa: CAVSGTSGSFLYF
v_gene: TRBV15; d_gene: NA; j_gene: TRBJ1-6; abundance: NA; len: 17; CDR3nt: TGTGCCACCAGCAGAGATCGGGGGTCGGCCTATAATTCACCCCTCCACTTT; CDR3aa: CATSRDRGSAYNSPLHF
v_gene: TRBV27; d_gene: TRBD1; j_gene: TRBJ1-2; abundance: NA; len: 15; CDR3nt: TGTGCCAGCAGTACTCGGACAGGGGCCCTCTATGGCTACACCTTC; CDR3aa: CASSTRTGALYGYTF
v_gene: TRBV19; d_gene: TRBD1; j_gene: TRBJ1-1; abundance: NA; len: 15; CDR3nt: TGTGCCACGCGGGACAGTCACCTCTTTAACACTGAAGCTTTCTTT; CDR3aa: CATRDSHLFNTEAFF
v_gene: TRBV10-3; d_gene: NA; j_gene: TRBJ2-2; abundance: NA; len: 15; CDR3nt: TGTGCCATCAAGCAGGGTCTTTCGAACACCGGGGAGCTGTTTTTT; CDR3aa: CAIKQGLSNTGELFF